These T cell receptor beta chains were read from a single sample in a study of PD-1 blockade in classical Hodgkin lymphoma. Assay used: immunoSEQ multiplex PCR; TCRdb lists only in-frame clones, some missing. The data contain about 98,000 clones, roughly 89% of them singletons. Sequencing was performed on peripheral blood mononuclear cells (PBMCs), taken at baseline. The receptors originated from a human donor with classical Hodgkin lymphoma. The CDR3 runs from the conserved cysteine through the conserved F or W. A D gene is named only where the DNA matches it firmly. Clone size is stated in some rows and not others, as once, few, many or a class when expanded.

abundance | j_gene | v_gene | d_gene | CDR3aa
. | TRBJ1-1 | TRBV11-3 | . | CASSWGQDTEAFF
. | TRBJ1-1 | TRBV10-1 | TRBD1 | CASSGEGTAAFF
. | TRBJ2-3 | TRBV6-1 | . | CASRKRGTDTQYF
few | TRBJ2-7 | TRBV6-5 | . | CASSPGWRNAYEQYF
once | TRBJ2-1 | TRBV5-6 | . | CASSLPAYNEQFF
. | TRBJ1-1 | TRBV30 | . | CAWSVRIEAFF
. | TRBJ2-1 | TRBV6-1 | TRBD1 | CASRAPGGPYNEQFF
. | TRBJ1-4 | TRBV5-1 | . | CASSLGRVAYNEKLFF
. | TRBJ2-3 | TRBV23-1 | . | CASSQSNSRTDTQYF
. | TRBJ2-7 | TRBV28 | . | CASSLLQAGNYEQYF
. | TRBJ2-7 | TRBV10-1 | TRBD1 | CASSSDRGWNEQYF
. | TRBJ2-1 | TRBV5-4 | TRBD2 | CASSLPSGWDGEQFF
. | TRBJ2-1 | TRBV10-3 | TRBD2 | CAIKGLAGDRDEQFF
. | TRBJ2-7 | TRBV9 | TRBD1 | CASSVGDRVYEQYF
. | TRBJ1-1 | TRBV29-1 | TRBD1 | CSGGATGVRTEAFF
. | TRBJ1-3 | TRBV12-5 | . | CASGLGTSSGNTIYF
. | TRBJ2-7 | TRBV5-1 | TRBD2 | CASSLALAGGRGYEQYF
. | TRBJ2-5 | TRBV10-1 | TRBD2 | CASSETTAGAQYF
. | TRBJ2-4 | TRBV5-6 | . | CASSPGTQNIQYF
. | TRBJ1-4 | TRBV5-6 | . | CASSLTTGMDEKLFF
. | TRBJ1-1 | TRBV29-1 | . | CSALGRNTEAFF
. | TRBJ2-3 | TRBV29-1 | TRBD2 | CSVEGGLAGARTQYF
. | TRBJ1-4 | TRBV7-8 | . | CASSLGGGQATNEKLFF
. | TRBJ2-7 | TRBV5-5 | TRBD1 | CASSLERKTGAGPYEQYF
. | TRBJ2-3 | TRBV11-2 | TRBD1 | CASSLRGRLTDTQYF
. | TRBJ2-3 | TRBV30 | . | CAWSGLPGDTQYF
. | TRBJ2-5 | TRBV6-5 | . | CASSYLGLQETQYF
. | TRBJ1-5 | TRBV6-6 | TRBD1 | CASRQGAYQPQHF
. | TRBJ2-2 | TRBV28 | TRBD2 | CASSSGGRDTGELFF
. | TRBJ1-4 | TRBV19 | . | CASSIGGSQLFF
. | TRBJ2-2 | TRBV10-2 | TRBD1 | CASSAVAGQGWAGELFF
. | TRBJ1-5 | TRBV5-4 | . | CASSLGGQVGNQPQHF
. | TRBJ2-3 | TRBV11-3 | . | CASSSDGLTDTQYF
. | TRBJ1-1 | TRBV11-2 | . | CASSLLGARTEAFF
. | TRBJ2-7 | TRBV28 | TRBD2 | CASSLGGWLAGGPENEQYF
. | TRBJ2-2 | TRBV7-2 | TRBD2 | CASSFISTSGRAGELFF
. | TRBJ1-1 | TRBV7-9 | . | CASSSTGQGRAEAFF
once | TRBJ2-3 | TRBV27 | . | CASHPRGPDTQYF
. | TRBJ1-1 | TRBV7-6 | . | CASNPTEAFF
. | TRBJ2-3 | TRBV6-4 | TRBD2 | CATSGTSGSTDTQYF
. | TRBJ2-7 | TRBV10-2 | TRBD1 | CASSGDSSYEQYF
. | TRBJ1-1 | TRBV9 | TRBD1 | CASSASTGEGTEAFF
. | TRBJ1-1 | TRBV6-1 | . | CASSDQGTEAFF
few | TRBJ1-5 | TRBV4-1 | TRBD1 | CASRPIGQGNQPQHF
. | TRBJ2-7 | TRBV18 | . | CASSLSSEPYEQYF
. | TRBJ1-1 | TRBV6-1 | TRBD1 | CASSAGLRTGNTEAFF
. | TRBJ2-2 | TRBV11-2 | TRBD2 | CASRGSVGGRVTGELFF
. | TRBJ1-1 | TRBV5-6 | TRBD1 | CASSPRDRLNTEAFF
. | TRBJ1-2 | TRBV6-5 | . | CASSYGNYGYTF
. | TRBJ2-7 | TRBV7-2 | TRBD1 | CASTPHGQGGEQYF
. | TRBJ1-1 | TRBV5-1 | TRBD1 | CASSFGQGDTEAFF
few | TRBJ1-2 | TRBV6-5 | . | CASSVDANYGYTF
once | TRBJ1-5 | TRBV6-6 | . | CASSYGDGNQPQHF
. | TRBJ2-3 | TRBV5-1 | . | CASSQAGSTDTQYF
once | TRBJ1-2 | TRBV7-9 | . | CASSFIVKGSYGYTF
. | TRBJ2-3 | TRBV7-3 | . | CASSFLGTDTQYF
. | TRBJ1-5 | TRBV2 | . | CASTIYNQPQHF
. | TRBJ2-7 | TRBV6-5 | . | CASSYGTRAYEQYF
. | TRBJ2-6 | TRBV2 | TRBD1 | CASSVEGALTGANVLTF
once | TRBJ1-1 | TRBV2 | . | CASSDFSGPNTEAFF